Each of the 9 T cell receptor beta chains below was sequenced from the same sample in a study of spatial heterogeneity in lung cancer. Time point here: sample taken at primary tumor resection. Each CDR3 protein is one row after TCRdb ran MiXCR on the 5' RACE reads. Of 7,500 to 9,000 distinct CDR3 sequences detected, approximately 9.8% appear once; the ten largest clones hold approximately 25%. The sequencing here drew on normal lung tissue next to the tumor, taken at surgery. The source of these receptors is a male donor with early-stage non-small cell lung cancer.

V and J are TRBV7-2 and TRBJ2-7, with 11 bases lining up with TRBD2. This CDR3 region has 15 residues. CDR1 is SGHTA, CDR2 FQGNSA, per germline. With 0 bases clipped from V and 9 bases from J, the junction kept 7 bases outside the gene matches. The CDR3: CASSLAPSGGPGQYF. The CDR3 bases are TGTGCCAGCAGCTTAGCTCCTAGCGGGGGGCCCGGGCAGTACTTC.

This clonotype was found many times. The J gene is TRBJ2-7, the V gene TRBV2; D is unclear. V was trimmed by 4 bases and J by 6 bases, leaving 7 bases between them. Germline CDR1 and CDR2: SNHLY and FYNNEI. The CDR3 runs 11 residues. The CDR3 spells CASSVSSEQYF. CDR3 in DNA: TGTGCCAGCAGTGTTAGTTCCGAGCAGTACTTC.

V and J are TRBV20-1 and TRBJ1-4, with a weak D call TRBD1 (6 bases). The CDR3 consists of 15 residues. V was pared by 6 bases and J by 0 bases, with 14 bases between. CDR1 and CDR2 (germline): DFQATT, SNEGSKA (reference sequence). The CDR3 here is CSASDSDSTNEKLFF. In DNA, the CDR3 is TGCAGTGCCTCGGACAGCGACTCAACTAATGAAAAACTGTTTTTT.

This clonotype is labeled medium-sized. The chain couples TRBV20-1 to TRBJ2-5; no reliable D call. Germline values: CDR1 DFQATT, CDR2 SNEGSKA (reference sequence). The CDR3 sequence is 10 residues long. Trimming cost V 4 bases and J 4 bases, with 4 bases left between them. CDR3 residues: CSATRETQYF. The CDR3, as DNA: TGCAGTGCTACAAGAGAGACCCAGTACTTC.

This clonotype was picked up many times. The genes are TRBV12-3 or TRBV12-4 and TRBJ1-3, with a possible D match to TRBD1 (5 bases). The CDR3 runs 15 residues. The germline V and J ends were trimmed by 5 bases and 2 bases, with 13 bases remaining between them. The CDR3 loop reads CASSLPRGTGNTIYF. The CDR3 DNA sequence: TGTGCCAGCAGTCTACCCCGGGGGACTGGAAACACCATATATTTT.

This clonotype has ten or more counts. J is TRBJ2-7 and V is TRBV20-1; 9 bases are shared with TRBD2. With V trimmed by 2 bases and J by 4 bases, 9 bases remained unmatched. CDR1 is DFQATT and CDR2 is SNEGSKA in the germline V gene (reference sequence). This CDR3 contains 15 residues. The CDR3 DNA follows: TGCAGTGCTAGACCGGGTAGCGGGAGTCAATACGAGCAGTACTTC. As protein: CSARPGSGSQYEQYF.

At least ten counts were recorded for this clonotype. The chain couples TRBV20-1 to TRBJ2-1; 9 bases map to TRBD1. Trimming removed 6 bases from V and 7 bases from J; junction bases left unmatched: 10. The germline V gene has CDR1 DFQATT and CDR2 SNEGSKA (reference sequence). The CDR3 consists of 14 residues. CDR3 coding DNA: TGCAGTGCAACTGGGACAGGGCTCGGGAATGAGCAGTTCTTC. Translation gives CSATGTGLGNEQFF.

In this sample, this clonotype turned up many times. The V call is TRBV29-1, the J call TRBJ1-6, with 8 bases fitting TRBD1. The CDR3 loop spans 15 amino acids. Per the germline V gene, CDR1 is SQVTM and CDR2 is ANQGSEA. The trim removed 6 bases at V and 4 bases at J, leaving 8 bases unmatched. CDR3 DNA sequence: TGCAGCGTCGGACAGGGAAGGAAGTATAATTCACCCCTCCACTTT. Its protein is CSVGQGRKYNSPLHF.

This clonotype was found many times. The CDR3 sequence is CASSQERNAAARTGNTGELFF. CDR3 nucleotide sequence: TGCGCCAGCAGCCAAGAAAGGAATGCGGCGGCCCGAACGGGGAACACCGGGGAGCTGTTTTTT. The genes are TRBV4-1 and TRBJ2-2, with D uncertain. Between the trimmed V and J ends, which lost 0 bases and 1 base, there was a span of 24 bases. This CDR3 has 21 amino acids. The germline CDR1 and CDR2 sequences are MGHRA and YSYEKL.